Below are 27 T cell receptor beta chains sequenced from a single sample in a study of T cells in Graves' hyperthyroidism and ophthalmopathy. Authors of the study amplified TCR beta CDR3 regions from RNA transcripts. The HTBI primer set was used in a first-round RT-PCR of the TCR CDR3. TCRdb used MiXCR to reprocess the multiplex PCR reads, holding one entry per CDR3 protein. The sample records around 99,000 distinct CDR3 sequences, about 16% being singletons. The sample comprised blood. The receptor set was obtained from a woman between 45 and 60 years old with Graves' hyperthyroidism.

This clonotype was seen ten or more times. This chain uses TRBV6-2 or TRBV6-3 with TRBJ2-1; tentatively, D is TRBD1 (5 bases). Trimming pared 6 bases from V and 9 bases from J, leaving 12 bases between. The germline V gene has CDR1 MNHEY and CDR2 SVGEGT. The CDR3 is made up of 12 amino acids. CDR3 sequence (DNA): TGTGCCAGCAGCTCTACAGGTGGTGAGCAGTTCTTC. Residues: CASSSTGGEQFF.

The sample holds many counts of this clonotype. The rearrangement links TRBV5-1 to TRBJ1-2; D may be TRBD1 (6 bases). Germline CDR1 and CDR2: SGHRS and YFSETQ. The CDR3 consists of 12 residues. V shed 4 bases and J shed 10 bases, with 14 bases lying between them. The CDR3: CASSSSGEAYTF. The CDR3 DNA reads TGCGCCAGCAGCAGTTCAGGGGAAGCCTACACCTTC.

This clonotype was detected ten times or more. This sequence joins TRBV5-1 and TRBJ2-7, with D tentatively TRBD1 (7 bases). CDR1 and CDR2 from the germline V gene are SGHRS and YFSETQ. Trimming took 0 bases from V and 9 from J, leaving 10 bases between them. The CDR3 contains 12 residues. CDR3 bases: TGCGCCAGCAGCTTGGGACAGGGAGGGCAGTACTTC. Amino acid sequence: CASSLGQGGQYF.

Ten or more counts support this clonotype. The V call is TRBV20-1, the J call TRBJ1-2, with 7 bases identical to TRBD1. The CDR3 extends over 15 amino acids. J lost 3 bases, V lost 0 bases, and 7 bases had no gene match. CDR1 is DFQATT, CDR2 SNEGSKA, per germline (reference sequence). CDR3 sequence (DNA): TGCAGTGCTAGAGATCCCTACAGGGGCGACTATGGCTACACCTTC. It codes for CSARDPYRGDYGYTF.

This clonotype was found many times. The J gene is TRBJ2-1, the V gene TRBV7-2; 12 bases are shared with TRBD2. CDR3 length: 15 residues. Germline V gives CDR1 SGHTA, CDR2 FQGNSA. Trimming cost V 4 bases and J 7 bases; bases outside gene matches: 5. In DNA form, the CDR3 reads TGTGCCAGCAGCTACGCCGGGACTAGCGGGAATGAGCAGTTCTTC. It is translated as CASSYAGTSGNEQFF. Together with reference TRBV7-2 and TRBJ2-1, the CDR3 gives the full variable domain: GAGVSQSPSNKVTEKGKDVELRCDPISGHTALYWYRQSLGQGLEFLIYFQGNSAPDKSGLPSDRFSAERTGGSVSTLTIQRTQQEDSAVYLCASSYAGTSGNEQFFGPGTRLTVL.

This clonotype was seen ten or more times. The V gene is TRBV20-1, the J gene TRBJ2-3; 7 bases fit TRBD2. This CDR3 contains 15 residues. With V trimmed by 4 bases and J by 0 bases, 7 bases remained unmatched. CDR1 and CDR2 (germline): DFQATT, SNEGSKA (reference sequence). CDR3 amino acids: CSANVPTSSTDTQYF. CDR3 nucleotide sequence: TGCAGTGCTAACGTGCCGACTAGCAGCACAGATACGCAGTATTTT.

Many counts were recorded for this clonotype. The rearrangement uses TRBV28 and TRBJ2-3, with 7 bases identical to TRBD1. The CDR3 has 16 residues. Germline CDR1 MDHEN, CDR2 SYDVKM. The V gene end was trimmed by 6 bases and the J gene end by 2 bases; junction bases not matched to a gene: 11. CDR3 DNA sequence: TGTGCCAGCAGATCTACGACAGGGTATTTCACAGATACGCAGTATTTT. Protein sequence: CASRSTTGYFTDTQYF.

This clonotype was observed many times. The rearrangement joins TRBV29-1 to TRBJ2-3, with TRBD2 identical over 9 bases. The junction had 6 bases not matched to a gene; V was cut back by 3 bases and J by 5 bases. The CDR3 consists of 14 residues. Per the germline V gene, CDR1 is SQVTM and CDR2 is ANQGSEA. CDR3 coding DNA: TGCAGCGTTGAGGGTAGCGGGAGAGAAGATACGCAGTATTTT. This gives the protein CSVEGSGREDTQYF.

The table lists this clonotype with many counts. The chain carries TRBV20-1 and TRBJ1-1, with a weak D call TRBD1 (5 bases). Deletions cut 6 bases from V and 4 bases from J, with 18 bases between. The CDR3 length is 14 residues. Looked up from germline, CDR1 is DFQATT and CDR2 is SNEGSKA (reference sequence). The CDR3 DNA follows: TGCAGTGCCGCCCAGGGCGGGGCCGGCACTGAAGCTTTCTTT. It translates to CSAAQGGAGTEAFF.

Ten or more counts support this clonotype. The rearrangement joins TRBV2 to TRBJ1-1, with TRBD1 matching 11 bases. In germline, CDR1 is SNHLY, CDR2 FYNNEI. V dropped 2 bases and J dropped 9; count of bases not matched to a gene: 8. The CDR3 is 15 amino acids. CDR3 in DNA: TGTGCCAGCAGTGAATCGGACAGGGGGCGAGGGAAAGCTTTCTTT. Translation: CASSESDRGRGKAFF.

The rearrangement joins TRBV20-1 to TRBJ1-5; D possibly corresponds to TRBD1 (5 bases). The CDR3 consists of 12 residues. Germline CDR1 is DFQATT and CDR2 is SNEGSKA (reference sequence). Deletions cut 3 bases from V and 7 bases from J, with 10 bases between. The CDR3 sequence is CSARQGGQPQHF. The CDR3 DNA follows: TGCAGTGCTAGGCAGGGCGGACAGCCCCAGCATTTT.

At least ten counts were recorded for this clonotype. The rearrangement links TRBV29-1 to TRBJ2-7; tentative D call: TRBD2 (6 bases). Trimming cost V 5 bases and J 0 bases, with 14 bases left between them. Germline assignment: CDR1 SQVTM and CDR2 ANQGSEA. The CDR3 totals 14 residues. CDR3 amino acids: CSVPTTGSSYEQYF. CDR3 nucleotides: TGCAGCGTTCCGACCACCGGGAGCTCCTACGAGCAGTACTTC.

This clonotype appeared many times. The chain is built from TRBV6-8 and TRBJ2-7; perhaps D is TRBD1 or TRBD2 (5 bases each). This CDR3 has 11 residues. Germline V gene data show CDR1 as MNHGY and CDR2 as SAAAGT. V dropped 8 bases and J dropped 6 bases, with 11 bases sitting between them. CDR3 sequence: CASAGGGEQYV. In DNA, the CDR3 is TGTGCCAGCGCGGGTGGGGGCGAGCAGTACGTC.

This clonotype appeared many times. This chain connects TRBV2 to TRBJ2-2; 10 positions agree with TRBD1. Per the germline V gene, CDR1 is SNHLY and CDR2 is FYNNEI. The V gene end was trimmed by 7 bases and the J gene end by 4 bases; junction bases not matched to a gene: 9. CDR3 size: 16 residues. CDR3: CASKPPDRGPTGELFF. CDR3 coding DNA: TGTGCCAGCAAGCCTCCCGACAGGGGGCCCACCGGGGAGCTGTTTTTT.

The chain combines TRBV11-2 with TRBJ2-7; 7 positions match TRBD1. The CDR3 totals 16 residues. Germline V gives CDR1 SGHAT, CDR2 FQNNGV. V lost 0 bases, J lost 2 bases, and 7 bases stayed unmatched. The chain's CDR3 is CASSLDYRGTAYEQYF. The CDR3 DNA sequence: TGTGCCAGCAGCTTAGATTATAGGGGGACAGCCTACGAGCAGTACTTC.

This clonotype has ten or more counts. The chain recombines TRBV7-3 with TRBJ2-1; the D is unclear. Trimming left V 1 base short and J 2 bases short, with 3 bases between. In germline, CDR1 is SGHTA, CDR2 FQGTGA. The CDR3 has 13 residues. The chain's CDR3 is CASSLNTYNEQFF. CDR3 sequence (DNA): TGTGCCAGCAGCTTAAACACCTACAATGAGCAGTTCTTC.

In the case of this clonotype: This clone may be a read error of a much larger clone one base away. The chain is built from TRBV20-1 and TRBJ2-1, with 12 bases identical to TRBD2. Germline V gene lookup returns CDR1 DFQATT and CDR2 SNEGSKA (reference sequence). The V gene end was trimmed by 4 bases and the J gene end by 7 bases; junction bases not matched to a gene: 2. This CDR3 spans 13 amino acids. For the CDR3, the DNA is TGCAGTGCTACGACTAGCGGGGGAAATGAGCAGTTCTTC. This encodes CSATTSGGNEQFF.

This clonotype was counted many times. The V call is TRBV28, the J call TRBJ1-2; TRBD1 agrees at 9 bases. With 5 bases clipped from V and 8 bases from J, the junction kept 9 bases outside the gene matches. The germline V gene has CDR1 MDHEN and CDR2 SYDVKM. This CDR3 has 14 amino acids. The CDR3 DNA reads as TGTGCCAGCAGTCTCGGACAGGGGCTAGGCGGCTACACCTTC. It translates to CASSLGQGLGGYTF.

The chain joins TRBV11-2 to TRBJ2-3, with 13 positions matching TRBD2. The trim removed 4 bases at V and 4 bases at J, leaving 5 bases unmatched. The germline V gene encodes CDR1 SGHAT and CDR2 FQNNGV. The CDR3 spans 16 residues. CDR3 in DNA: TGTGCCAGCAGCTCGACTAGCGGGAGGAACGCAGATACGCAGTATTTT. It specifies CASSSTSGRNADTQYF.

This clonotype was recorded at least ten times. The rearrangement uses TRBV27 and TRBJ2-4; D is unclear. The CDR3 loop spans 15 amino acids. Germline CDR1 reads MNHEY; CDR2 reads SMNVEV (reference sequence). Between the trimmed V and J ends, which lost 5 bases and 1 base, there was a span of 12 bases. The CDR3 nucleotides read TGTGCCAGCAGTCAAAAGATGTCCGCCAAAAACATTCAGTACTTC. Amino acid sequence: CASSQKMSAKNIQYF.

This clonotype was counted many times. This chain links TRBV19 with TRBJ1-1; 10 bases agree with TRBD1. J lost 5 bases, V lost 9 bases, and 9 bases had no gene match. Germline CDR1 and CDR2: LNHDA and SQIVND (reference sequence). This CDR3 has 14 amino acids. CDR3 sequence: CASRGDRGFTEAFF. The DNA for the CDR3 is TGTGCCAGCCGAGGGGACAGGGGATTTACTGAAGCTTTCTTT.

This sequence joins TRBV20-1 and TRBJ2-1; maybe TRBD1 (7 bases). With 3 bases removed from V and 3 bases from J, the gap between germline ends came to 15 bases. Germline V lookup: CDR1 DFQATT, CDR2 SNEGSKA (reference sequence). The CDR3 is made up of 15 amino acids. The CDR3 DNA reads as TGCAGTGCTAGGAGGGGGCGGGGTTTCTACAATGAGCAGTTCTTC. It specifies CSARRGRGFYNEQFF.

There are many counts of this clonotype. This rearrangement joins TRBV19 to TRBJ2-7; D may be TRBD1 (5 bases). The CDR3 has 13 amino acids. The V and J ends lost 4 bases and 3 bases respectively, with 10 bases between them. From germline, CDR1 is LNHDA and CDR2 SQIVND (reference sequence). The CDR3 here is CASSTDRHYEQYF. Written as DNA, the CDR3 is TGTGCCAGTAGTACTGACAGACACTACGAGCAGTACTTC.

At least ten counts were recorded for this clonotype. In DNA form, the CDR3 reads TGTGCCAGCAAGCAGGGCCTGACAGATACGCAGTATTTT. Translation: CASKQGLTDTQYF. The chain recombines TRBV28 with TRBJ2-3, with TRBD1 as a possible D gene (5 bases). Germline CDR1 is MDHEN and CDR2 is SYDVKM. This CDR3 comprises 13 residues. The ends were cut back, 7 bases at V and 3 bases at J, with 11 bases in the middle.

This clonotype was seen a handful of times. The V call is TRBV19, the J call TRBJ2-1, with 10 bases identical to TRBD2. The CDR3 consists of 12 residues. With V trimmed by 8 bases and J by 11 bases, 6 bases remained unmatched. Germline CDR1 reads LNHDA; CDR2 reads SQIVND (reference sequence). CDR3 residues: CASRTSGTKQFF. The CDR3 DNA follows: TGTGCCAGTCGGACTAGCGGCACTAAGCAGTTCTTC.

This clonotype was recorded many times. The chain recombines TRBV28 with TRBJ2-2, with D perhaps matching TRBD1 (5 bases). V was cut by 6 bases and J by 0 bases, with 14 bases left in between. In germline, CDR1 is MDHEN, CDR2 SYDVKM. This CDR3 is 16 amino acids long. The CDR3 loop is CASSPHWTTNTGELFF. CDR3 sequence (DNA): TGTGCCAGCAGCCCCCACTGGACAACGAACACCGGGGAGCTGTTTTTT. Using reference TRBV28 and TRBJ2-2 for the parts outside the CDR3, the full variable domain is DVKVTQSSRYLVKRTGEKVFLECVQDMDHENMFWYRQDPGLGLRLIYFSYDVKMKEKGDIPEGYSVSREKKERFSLILESASTNQTSMYLCASSPHWTTNTGELFFGEGSRLTVL.

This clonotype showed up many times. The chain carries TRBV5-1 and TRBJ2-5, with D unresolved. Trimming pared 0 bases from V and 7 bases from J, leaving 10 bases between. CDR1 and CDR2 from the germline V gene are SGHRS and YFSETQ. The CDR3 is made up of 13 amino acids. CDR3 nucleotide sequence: TGCGCCAGCAGCTTGGCCACCTCTAGGACCCAGTACTTC. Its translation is CASSLATSRTQYF.